The 4 T cell receptor beta chains below all came from one sample that was sequenced in a study of cytomegalovirus exposure and HLA in healthy donors. Primers for the PCR totalled 60 Vbeta and 13 Jbeta. The table came from immunoSEQ multiplex PCR; TCRdb's copy has only in-frame clones and leaves some out. The data show about 120,000 clones, with approximately 81% seen just once and 2% to 2.5% held by the top ten. Sequenced input: PBMCs. The receptors shown here come from a middle-aged woman in good health and CMV-seronegative.

This clone was observed a few times. The CDR3 sequence is CASSDRVSGANVLTF. In DNA form, the CDR3 reads TGTGCCAGCAGTGACAGGGTTTCCGGGGCCAACGTCCTGACTTTC. The V call is TRBV6-1, the J call TRBJ2-6; maybe TRBD1 (5 bases). The CDR3 loop spans 15 amino acids. V lost 3 bases and J lost 4, with 10 bases in between. In germline, CDR1 is MNHNS, CDR2 SASEGT.

CDR3 coding DNA: TGTGCCAGCAGCCCGTGGGGCGGGAAGAACACCGGGGAGCTGTTTTTT. It codes for CASSPWGGKNTGELFF. V usage is TRBV4-2 and J usage is TRBJ2-2; tentative D call: TRBD2 (6 bases). Germline lookup yields CDR1 LGHNA and CDR2 YNFKEQ. Between the trimmed V and J ends, which lost 4 bases and 1 base, there was a span of 13 bases. CDR3 size: 16 residues.

The J gene is TRBJ2-7, the V gene TRBV4-3, with 11 nucleotides matching TRBD1. The J segment lost 4 bases and the V segment lost 0 bases, leaving 8 bases of the junction unmatched. CDR1 and CDR2 (germline): LGHNA, YSLEER. The CDR3 runs to 17 residues. CDR3 nucleotide sequence: TGCGCCAGCAGCCAAGATTGGAAAGGGACAGGGGGTTACGAGCAGTACTTC. This encodes CASSQDWKGTGGYEQYF.

CDR3 DNA sequence: TGTGCCAGTACCCAAACAGGGCTGACGAACTATGGCTACACCTTC. Amino acids: CASTQTGLTNYGYTF. The rearrangement links TRBV19 to TRBJ1-2, with D perhaps TRBD1 (6 bases). This CDR3 is built from 15 residues. The germline V and J ends were trimmed by 7 bases and 2 bases, with 17 bases remaining between them. Germline CDR1 LNHDA, CDR2 SQIVND (reference sequence).